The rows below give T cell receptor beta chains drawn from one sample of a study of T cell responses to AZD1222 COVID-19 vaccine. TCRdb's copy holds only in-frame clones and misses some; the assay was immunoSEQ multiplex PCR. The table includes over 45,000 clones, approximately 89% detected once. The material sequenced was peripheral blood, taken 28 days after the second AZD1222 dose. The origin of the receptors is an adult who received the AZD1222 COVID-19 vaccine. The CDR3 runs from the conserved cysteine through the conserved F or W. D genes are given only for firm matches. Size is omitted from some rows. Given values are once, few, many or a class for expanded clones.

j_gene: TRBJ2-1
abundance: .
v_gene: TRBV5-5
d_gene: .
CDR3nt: TGTGCCAGCACCCGGCCGGGTAGTGAGTACAATGAGCAGTTCTTC
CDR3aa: CASTRPGSEYNEQFF

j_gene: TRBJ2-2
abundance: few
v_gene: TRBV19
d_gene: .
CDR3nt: TGTGCCAGTAACGGGGAGCTGTTTTTT
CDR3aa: CASNGELFF

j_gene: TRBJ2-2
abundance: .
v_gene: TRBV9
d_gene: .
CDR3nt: TGTGCCAGCAGCCCAGATATTCACACCGGGGAGCTGTTTTTT
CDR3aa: CASSPDIHTGELFF

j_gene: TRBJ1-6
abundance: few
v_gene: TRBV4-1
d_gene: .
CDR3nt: TGCGCCAGCAGCCAAGATTGGACGGCGAGCTCCTATAATTCACCCCTCCACTTT
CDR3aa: CASSQDWTASSYNSPLHF

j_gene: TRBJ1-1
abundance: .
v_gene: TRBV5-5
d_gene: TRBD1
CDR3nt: TGTGCCAGCAGCCCGGGACAGGGTTTTACTGAAGCTTTCTTT
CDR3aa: CASSPGQGFTEAFF

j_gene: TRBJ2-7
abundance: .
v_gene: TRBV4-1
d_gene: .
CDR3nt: TGCGCCAGCAGCCACTATGGGGGGACAGTTGATTACGAGCAGTACTTC
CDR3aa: CASSHYGGTVDYEQYF

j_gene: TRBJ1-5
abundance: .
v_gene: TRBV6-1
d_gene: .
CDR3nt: TGTGCCAGCAGTGAATCCAGGTCCTACAATCAGCCCCAGCATTTT
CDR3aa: CASSESRSYNQPQHF

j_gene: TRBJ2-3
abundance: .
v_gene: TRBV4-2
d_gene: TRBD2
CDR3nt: TGTGCCAGCAGCCAAGATGGGACTAGGGCACGTGATACGCAGTATTTT
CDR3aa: CASSQDGTRARDTQYF

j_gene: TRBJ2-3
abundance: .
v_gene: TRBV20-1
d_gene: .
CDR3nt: TGCAGTGCTGGGACCGGGACAAGAGGTTGTTTT
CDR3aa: CSAGTGTRGCF

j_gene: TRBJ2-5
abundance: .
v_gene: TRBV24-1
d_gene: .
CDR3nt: TGTGCCACCAGTGATCATGGACTCGCCCAGTACTTC
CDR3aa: CATSDHGLAQYF

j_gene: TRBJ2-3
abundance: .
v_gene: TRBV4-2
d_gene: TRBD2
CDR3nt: TGTGCCAGCAGCCTCGCGACTAGCGGGGGTCCTAGCACAGATACGCAGTATTTT
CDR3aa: CASSLATSGGPSTDTQYF

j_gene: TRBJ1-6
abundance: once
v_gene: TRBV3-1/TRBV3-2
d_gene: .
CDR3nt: TGTGCCAGCAGCCTGGGTGGCGACTGGCCCCTCCACTTT
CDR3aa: CASSLGGDWPLHF

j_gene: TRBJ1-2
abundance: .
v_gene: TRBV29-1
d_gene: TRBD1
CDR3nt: TGCAGCGTCGTAGGGGCAGGGGGTAACTATGGCTACACCTTC
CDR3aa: CSVVGAGGNYGYTF

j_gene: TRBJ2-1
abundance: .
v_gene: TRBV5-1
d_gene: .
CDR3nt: TGCGCCAGCAGCTTGGACGGGTCGGCGGGACGGAATGAGCAGTTCTTC
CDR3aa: CASSLDGSAGRNEQFF

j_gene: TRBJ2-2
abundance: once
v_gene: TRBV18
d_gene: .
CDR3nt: TGTGCCAGCTCACCACCGAACCCCGGGGAGCTGTTTTTT
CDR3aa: CASSPPNPGELFF

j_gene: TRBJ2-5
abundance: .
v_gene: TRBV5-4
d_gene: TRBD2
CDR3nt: TGTGCCAGCAGCACGGGGGACCTAGCGGGAGTGGAGACCCAGTACTTC
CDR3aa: CASSTGDLAGVETQYF

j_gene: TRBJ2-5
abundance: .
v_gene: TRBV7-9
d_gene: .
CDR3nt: TGTGCCAGCAGCTCAACTCCTGGGGCGGGGAGTCGGGAGACCCAGTACTTC
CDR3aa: CASSSTPGAGSRETQYF

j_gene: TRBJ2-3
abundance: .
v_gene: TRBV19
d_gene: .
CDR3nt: TGTGCCAGTAGTATGGTGGAGAGCACAGATACGCAGTATTTT
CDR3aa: CASSMVESTDTQYF

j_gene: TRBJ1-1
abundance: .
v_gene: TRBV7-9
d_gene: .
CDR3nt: TGTGCCAGCAGCGAAGGGTACACTGAAGCTTTCTTT
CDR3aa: CASSEGYTEAFF

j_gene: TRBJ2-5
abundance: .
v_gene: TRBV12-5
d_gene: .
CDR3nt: TGTGCTAGTGGTTTTCGCCTACGAGAGACCCAGTACTTC
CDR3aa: CASGFRLRETQYF

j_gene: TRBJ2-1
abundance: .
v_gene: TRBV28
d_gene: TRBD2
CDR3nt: TGTGCCAGCACTTCCCTTGGGATAGCGGGAGGTCCCTACAATGAGCAGTTCTTC
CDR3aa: CASTSLGIAGGPYNEQFF

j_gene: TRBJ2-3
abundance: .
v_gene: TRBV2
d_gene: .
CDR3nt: TGTGCCAGCAGATCAGGGATTAGCACAGATACGCAGTATTTT
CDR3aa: CASRSGISTDTQYF

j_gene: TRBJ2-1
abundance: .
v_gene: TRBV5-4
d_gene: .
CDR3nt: TGTGCCAGCAGCTTGGGCAGGGACTCCTACAATGAGCAGTTCTTC
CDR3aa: CASSLGRDSYNEQFF

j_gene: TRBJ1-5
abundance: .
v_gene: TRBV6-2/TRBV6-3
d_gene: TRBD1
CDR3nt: TGTGCCAGCAGCCCACTCAGCCCAGGGGGCAGTAATCAGCCCCAGCATTTT
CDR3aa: CASSPLSPGGSNQPQHF

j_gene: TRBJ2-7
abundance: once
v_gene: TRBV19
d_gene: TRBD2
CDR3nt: TGTGCCAGTAGTATCCCCCCAGGGAGCGGGGGGATCGGTTACGAGCAGTACTTC
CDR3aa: CASSIPPGSGGIGYEQYF

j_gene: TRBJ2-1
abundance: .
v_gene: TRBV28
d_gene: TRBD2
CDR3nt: TGTGCCAGCAACGTAGCGGGAGGGGCGGATGAGCAGTTCTTC
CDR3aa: CASNVAGGADEQFF

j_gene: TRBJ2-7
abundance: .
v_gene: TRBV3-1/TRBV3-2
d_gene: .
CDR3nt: TGTGCCAGCAGCCTCCTTGGGTACGAGCAGTACTTC
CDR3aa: CASSLLGYEQYF

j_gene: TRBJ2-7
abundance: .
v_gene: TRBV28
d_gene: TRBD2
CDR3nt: TGTGCCAGCAGCTTCCCCGGGACTAGCGGGAGGGCCTACGAGCAGTACTTC
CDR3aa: CASSFPGTSGRAYEQYF

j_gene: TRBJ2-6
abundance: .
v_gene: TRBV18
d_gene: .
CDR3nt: TGTGCCAGCTCACCACCGGGGACGCAGGGGTCTGGGGCCAACGTCCTGACTTTC
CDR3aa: CASSPPGTQGSGANVLTF

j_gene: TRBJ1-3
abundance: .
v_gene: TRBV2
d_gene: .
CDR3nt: TGTGCCAGCAGCGGCGGTCCCCGAATAGATGGAAACACCATATATTTT
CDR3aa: CASSGGPRIDGNTIYF

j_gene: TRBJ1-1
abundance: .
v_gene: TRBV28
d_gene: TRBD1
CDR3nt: TGTGCCAGCGCTCGAGGGGGCTACACTGAAGCTTTCTTT
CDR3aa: CASARGGYTEAFF

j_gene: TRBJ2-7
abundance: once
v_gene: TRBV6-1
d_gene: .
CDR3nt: TGTGCCAGCAGTGAAATTGGGCCCTACGAGCAGTACTTC
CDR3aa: CASSEIGPYEQYF

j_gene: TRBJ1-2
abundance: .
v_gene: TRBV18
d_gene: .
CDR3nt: TGTGCCAGCTCACCCCGGACAGAGACTAACTATGGCTACACCTTC
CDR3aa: CASSPRTETNYGYTF

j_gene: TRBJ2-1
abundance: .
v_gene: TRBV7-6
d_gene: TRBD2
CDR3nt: TGTGCCAGCAGCTTCGGGACTAGCGGTTACAATGAGCAGTTCTTC
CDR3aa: CASSFGTSGYNEQFF

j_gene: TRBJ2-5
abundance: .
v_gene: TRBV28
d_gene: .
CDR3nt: TGTGCCAGCAGTTTAGGAGACCGGGGGGAGACCCAGTACTTC
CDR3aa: CASSLGDRGETQYF

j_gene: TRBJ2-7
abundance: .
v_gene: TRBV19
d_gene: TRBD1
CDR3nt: TGTGCCAGTAGAGAACCGGGACAGGGCGCCTACGAGCAGTACTTC
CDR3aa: CASREPGQGAYEQYF

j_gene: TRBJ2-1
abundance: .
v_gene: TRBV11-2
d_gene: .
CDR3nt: TGTGCCAGCAGCTTAGATCCTGGCAGAACATCCTACAATGAGCAGTTCTTC
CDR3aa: CASSLDPGRTSYNEQFF

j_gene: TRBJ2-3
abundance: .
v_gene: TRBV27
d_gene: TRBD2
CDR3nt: TGTGCCAGCAAGCGGGAGAAGGGAACAGATACGCAGTATTTT
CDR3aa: CASKREKGTDTQYF

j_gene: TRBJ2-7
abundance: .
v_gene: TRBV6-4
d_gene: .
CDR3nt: TGTGCCAGCAGTGACTCGGGGGGTACAGGGGAGCAGTACTTC
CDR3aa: CASSDSGGTGEQYF

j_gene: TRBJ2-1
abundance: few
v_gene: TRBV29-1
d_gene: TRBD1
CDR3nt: TGCAGCGTGGGGACAGGGGGCTACAATGAGCAGTTCTTC
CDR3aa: CSVGTGGYNEQFF

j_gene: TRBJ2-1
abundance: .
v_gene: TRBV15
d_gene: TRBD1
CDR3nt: TGTGCCACCAGCAGCCGACAGGGGGCAATAACCTACAATGAGCAGTTCTTC
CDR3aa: CATSSRQGAITYNEQFF

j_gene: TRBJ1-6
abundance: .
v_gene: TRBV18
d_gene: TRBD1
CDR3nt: TGTGCCAGCTCGGCCGGGACAGGGTTCTCACCCCTCCACTTT
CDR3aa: CASSAGTGFSPLHF

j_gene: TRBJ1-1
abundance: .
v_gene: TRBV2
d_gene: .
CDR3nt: TGTGCCGGCGTCGGACAGTTGAACACTGAAGCTTTCTTT
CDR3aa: CAGVGQLNTEAFF

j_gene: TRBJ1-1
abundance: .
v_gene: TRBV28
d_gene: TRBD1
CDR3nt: TGTGCCAGCACATTAGGACAGGAGGGAGCTTTCTTT
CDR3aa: CASTLGQEGAFF

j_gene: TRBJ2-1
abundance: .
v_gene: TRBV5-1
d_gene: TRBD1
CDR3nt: TGCGCCAGCAGCTTGGCCGACAGGGGGTCATACAATGAGCAGTTCTTC
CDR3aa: CASSLADRGSYNEQFF

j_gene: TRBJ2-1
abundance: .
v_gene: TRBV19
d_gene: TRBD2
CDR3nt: TGTGCCAGTAACCCCTATGCGGGAGGGCCCCATGAGCAGTTCTTC
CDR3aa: CASNPYAGGPHEQFF

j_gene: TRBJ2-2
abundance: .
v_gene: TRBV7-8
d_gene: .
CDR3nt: TGTGCCAGCAGCTTGGGGGGAGTAGCGGCTAACACCGGGGAGCTGTTTTTT
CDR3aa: CASSLGGVAANTGELFF

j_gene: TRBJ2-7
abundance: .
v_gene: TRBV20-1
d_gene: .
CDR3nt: TGCAGTGCTAGATCAACGGGGCGTGATTTCTTC
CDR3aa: CSARSTGRDFF

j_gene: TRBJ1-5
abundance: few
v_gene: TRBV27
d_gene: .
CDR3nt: TGTGCCAGCAAACAGTCGGCTCGGATTCAGCCCCAGCATTTT
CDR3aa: CASKQSARIQPQHF

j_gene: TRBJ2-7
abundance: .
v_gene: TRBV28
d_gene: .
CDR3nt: TGTGCCAGCAGTTTAACGAGCTCCTACGAGCAGTACTTC
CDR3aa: CASSLTSSYEQYF

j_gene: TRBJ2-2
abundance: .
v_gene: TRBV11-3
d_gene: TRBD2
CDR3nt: TGTGCCAGCAGCTTATCACTTAGCGGGGCCACCGGGGAGCTGTTTTTT
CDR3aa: CASSLSLSGATGELFF